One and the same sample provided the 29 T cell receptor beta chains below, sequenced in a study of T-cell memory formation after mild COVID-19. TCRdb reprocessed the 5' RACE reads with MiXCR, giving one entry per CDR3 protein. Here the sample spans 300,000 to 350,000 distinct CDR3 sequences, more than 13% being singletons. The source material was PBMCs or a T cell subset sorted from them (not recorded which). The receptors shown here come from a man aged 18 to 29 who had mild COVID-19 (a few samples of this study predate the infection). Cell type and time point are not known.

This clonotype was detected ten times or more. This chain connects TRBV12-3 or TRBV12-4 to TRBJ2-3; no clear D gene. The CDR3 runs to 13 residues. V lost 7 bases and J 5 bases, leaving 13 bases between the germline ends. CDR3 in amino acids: CASTFGALDTQYF. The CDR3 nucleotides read TGTGCCAGCACCTTTGGAGCGCTAGATACGCAGTATTTT.

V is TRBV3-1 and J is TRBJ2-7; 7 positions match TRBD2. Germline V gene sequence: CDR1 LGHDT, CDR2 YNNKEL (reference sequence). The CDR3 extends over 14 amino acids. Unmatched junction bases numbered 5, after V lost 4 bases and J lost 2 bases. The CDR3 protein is CASSPRGGAYEQYV. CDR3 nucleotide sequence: TGTGCCAGCAGCCCAAGGGGAGGGGCCTACGAGCAGTACGTC.

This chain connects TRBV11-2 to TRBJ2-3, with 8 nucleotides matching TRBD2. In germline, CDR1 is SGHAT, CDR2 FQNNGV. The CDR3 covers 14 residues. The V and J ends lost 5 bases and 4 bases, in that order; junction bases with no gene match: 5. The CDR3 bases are TGTGCCAGCAGCCAAGGTAGCGGGGCAGATACGCAGTATTTT. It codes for CASSQGSGADTQYF.

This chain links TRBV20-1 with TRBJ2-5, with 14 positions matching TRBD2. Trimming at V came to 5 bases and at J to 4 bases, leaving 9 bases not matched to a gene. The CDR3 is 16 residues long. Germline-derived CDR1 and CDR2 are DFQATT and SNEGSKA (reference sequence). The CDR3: CSAFRTSGGPGETQYF. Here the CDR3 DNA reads TGCAGTGCTTTCAGGACTAGCGGGGGGCCCGGAGAGACCCAGTACTTC.

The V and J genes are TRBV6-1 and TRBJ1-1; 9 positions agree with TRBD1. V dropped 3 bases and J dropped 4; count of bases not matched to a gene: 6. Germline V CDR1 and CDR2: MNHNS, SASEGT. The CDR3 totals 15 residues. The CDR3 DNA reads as TGTGCCAGCAGTGAGAGGGACAGGGCCCGCACTGAAGCTTTCTTT. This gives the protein CASSERDRARTEAFF.

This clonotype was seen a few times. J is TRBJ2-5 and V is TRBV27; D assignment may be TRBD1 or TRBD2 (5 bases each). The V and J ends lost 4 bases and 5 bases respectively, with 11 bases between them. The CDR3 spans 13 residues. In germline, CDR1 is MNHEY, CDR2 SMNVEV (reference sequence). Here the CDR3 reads CASSSGPWETQYF. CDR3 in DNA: TGTGCCAGCAGTTCGGGGCCTTGGGAGACCCAGTACTTC.

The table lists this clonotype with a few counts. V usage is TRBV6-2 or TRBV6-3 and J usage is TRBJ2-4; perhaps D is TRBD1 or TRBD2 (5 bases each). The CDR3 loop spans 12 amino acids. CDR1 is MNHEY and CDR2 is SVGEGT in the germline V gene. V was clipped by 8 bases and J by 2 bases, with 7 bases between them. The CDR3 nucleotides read TGTGCCAGCGAGGGGTCCAAAAACATTCAGTACTTC. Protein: CASEGSKNIQYF.

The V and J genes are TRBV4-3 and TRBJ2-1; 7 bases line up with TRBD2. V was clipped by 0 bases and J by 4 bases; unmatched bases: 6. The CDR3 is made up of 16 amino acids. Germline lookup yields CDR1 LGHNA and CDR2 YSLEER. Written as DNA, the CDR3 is TGCGCCAGCAGCCAAGACCCAGCGGGGACGTACAATGAGCAGTTCTTC. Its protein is CASSQDPAGTYNEQFF.

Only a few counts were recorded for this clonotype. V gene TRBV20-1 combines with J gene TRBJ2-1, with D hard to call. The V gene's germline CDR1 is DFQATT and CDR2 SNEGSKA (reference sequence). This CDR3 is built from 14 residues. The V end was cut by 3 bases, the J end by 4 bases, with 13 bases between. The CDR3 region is CSASRAAEYNEQFF. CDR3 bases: TGCAGTGCTAGTCGTGCGGCAGAGTACAATGAGCAGTTCTTC.

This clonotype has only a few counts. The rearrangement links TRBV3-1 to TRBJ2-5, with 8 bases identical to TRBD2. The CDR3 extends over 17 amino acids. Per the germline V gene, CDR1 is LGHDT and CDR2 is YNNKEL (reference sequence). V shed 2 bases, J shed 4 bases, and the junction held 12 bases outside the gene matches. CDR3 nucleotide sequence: TGTGCCAGCAGCCAAAGCGGCTCCGCGGGGGGTGGAGAGACCCAGTACTTC. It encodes CASSQSGSAGGGETQYF.

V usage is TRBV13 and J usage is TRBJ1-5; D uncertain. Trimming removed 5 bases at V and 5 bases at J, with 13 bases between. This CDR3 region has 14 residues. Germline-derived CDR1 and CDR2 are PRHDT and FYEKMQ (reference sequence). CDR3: CASSQQGAHQPQHF. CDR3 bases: TGTGCCAGCAGCCAACAAGGCGCTCATCAGCCCCAGCATTTT.

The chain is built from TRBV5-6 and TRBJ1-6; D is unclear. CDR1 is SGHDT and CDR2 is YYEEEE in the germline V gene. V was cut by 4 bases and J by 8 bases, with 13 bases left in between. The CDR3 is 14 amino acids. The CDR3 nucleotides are TGTGCCAGCAGCCTTGGACGGGCACATTCACCCCTCCACTTT. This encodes CASSLGRAHSPLHF.

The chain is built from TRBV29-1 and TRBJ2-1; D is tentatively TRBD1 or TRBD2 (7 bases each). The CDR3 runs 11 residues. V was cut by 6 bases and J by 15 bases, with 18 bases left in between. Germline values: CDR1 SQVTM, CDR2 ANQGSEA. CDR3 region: CSVRREGARFF. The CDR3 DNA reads TGCAGCGTCCGGAGGGAGGGGGCTCGGTTCTTC.

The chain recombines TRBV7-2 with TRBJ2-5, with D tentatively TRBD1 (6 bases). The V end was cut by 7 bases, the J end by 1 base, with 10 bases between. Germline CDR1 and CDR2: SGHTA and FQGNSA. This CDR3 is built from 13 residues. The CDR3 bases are TGTGCCAGCAACCGACAGGTCCAAGAGACCCAGTACTTC. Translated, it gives CASNRQVQETQYF.

This CDR3 is CASSLLTDSYNEQFF. In DNA, the CDR3 is TGCGCCAGCAGCTTGTTGACGGACTCCTACAATGAGCAGTTCTTC. This chain joins TRBV5-1 and TRBJ2-1, with D uncertain. Trimming stripped 1 base from V and 0 bases from J, with 8 bases between. Germline assignment: CDR1 SGHRS and CDR2 YFSETQ. This CDR3 region has 15 residues.

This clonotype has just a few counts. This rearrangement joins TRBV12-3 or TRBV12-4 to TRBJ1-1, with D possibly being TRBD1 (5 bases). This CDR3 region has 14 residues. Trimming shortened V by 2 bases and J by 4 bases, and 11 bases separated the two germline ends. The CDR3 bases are TGTGCCAGCAGTTTATGGGGCTTTCGCACTGAAGCTTTCTTT. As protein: CASSLWGFRTEAFF.

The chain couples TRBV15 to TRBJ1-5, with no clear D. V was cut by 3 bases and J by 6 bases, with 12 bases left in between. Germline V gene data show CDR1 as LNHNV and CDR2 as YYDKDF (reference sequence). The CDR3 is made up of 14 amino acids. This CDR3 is CATSRGRVGQPQHF. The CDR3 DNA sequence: TGTGCCACCAGCAGGGGTAGGGTCGGTCAGCCCCAGCATTTT.

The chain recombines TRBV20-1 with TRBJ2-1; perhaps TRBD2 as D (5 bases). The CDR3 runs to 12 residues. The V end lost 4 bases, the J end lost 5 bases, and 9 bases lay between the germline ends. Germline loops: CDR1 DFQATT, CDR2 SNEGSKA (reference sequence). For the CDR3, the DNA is TGCAGTGCTAATCGGGAAGACAATGAGCAGTTCTTC. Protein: CSANREDNEQFF.

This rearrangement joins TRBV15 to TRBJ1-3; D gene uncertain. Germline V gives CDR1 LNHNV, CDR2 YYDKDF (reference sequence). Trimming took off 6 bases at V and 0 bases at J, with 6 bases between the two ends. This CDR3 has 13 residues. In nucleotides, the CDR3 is TGTGCCACCAGGGGAATCTCTGGAAACACCATATATTTT. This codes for CATRGISGNTIYF.

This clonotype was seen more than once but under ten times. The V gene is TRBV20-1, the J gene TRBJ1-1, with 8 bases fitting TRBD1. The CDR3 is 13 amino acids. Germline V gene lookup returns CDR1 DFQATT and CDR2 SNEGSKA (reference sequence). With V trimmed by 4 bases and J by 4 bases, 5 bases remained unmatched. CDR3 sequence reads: CSANDRGITEAFF. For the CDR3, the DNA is TGCAGTGCTAACGACAGGGGAATCACTGAAGCTTTCTTT.

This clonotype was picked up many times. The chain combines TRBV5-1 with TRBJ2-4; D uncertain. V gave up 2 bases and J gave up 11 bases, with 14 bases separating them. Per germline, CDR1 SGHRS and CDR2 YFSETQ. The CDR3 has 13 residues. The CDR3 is CASSFSGDTVQYF. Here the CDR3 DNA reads TGCGCCAGCAGCTTCTCGGGCGACACGGTTCAGTACTTC.

The CDR3 sequence is CSVILRDRAPNQPQHF. CDR3 bases: TGCAGCGTGATCCTCCGGGACAGGGCCCCTAATCAGCCCCAGCATTTT. J is TRBJ1-5 and V is TRBV29-1; TRBD1 matches 9 bases. Germline V gene lookup returns CDR1 SQVTM and CDR2 ANQGSEA. Germline trimming cut 6 bases from V and 4 bases from J; bases unmatched to any gene: 13. The CDR3 loop spans 16 amino acids.

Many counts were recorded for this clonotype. CDR3 in DNA: TGTGCCAGCTCCCGGACAGGGTTGTTCTCTGGGGCCAACGTCCTGACTTTC. The encoded protein is CASSRTGLFSGANVLTF. V is TRBV12-3 or TRBV12-4 and J is TRBJ2-6; TRBD1 agrees at 8 bases. The CDR3 has 17 residues. The J segment lost 0 bases and the V segment lost 8 bases, leaving 9 bases of the junction unmatched.

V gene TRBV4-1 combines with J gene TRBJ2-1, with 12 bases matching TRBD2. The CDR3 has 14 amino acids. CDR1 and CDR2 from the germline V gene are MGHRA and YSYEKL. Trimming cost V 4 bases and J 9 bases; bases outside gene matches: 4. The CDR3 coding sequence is TGCGCCAGCAGCCGACTAGCGGGGGTATTTGAGCAGTTCTTC. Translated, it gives CASSRLAGVFEQFF.

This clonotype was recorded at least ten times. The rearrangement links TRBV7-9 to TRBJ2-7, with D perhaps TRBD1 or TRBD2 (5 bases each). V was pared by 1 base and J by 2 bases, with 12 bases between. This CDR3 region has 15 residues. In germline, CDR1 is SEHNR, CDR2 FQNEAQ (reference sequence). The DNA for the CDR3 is TGTGCCAGCAGCTTAGAGGTTGGGGGAACCTACGAGCAGTACTTC. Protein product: CASSLEVGGTYEQYF.

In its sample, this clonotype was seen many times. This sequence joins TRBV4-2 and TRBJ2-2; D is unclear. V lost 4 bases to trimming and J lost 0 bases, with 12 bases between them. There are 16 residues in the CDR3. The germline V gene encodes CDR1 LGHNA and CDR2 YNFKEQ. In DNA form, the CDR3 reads TGTGCCAGCAGCCGTTCCGGGCTCCCGAACACCGGGGAGCTGTTTTTT. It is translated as CASSRSGLPNTGELFF.

CDR3 region: CASSLLTDNSPLHF. The CDR3 DNA sequence: TGTGCCAGCAGCTTATTAACGGATAATTCACCCCTCCACTTT. The V gene is TRBV5-5, the J gene TRBJ1-6; D is ambiguous. CDR3 length: 14 amino acids. Trimming took 2 bases from V and 5 from J, leaving 8 bases between them. Germline V gene data show CDR1 as SGHKS and CDR2 as YYEKEE (reference sequence).

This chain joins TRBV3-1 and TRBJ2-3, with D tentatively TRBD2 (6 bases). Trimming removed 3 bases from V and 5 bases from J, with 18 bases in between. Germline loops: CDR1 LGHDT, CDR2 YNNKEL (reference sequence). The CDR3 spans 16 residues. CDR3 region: CASSQAGLPAGDTQYF. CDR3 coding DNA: TGTGCCAGCAGCCAGGCCGGACTACCCGCCGGAGATACGCAGTATTTT.

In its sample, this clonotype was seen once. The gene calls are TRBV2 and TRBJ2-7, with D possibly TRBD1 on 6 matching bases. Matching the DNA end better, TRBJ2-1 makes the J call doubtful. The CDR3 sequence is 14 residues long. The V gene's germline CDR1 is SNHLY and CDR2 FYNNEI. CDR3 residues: CASTSATGSHEQFF. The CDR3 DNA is TGTGCCAGCACCAGCGCCACAGGGTCCCACGAGCAGTTCTTC.